The 21 T cell receptor beta chains given below trace back to one sample, sequenced in a study of OX40 agonist ivuxolimab in advanced cancers. TCRdb's table, derived via immunoSEQ multiplex PCR, lists solely in-frame clones and lacks some. Found here are under 75,000 clones, approximately 83% of them singletons; the top ten hold around 0.73%. Sequenced here: CD4+ or CD8+ T cells sorted from blood, sampled in a trial of the OX40 agonist ivuxolimab. The origin of the receptors is an adult with an advanced solid tumor such as melanoma, head and neck, liver or kidney cancer.

This chain links TRBV7-8 with TRBJ1-6; TRBD1 agrees at 7 bases. The CDR3 runs to 15 residues. The germline CDR1 and CDR2 sequences are SGHVS and FQNEAQ. J lost 3 bases, V lost 5 bases, and 4 bases had no gene match. Here the CDR3 DNA reads TGTGCCAGCAGCGAGGGACAGAACTATAATTCACCCCTCCACTTT. This sequence encodes CASSEGQNYNSPLHF.

This clone was counted between two and nine times. The V and J genes are TRBV7-3 and TRBJ1-1, with D unclear. CDR3 length: 13 residues. Trimming removed 5 bases from V and 4 bases from J, with 11 bases in between. CDR1 is SGHTA, CDR2 FQGTGA, per germline. The CDR3, as DNA: TGTGCCAGCAGCCCAGACACGATCACTGAAGCTTTCTTT. Amino acids: CASSPDTITEAFF.

V is TRBV28 and J is TRBJ1-2; 7 nucleotides match TRBD1. Looked up from germline, CDR1 is MDHEN and CDR2 is SYDVKM. The CDR3 is made up of 17 amino acids. With V trimmed by 7 bases and J by 4 bases, 18 bases remained unmatched. The CDR3: CASKGGTASALSYGYTF. The CDR3 DNA follows: TGTGCCAGCAAGGGGGGGACAGCGAGCGCACTCAGCTATGGCTACACCTTC.

This chain uses TRBV9 with TRBJ2-1, with D possibly being TRBD1 or TRBD2 (5 bases each). V shed 0 bases and J shed 0 bases, with 10 bases lying between them. Germline CDR1 is SGDLS and CDR2 is YYNGEE. The CDR3 covers 16 residues. The CDR3, as DNA: TGTGCCAGCAGCGTAGGGGGCGGGCCCTCCTACAATGAGCAGTTCTTC. As protein: CASSVGGGPSYNEQFF.

V usage is TRBV6-6 and J usage is TRBJ2-1; 13 bases are shared with TRBD2. The CDR3 covers 15 residues. Germline CDR1 MNHNY, CDR2 SVGAGI (reference sequence). Trimming removed 4 bases from V and 7 bases from J; junction bases left unmatched: 4. The CDR3: CASSSGLAGPNEQFF. CDR3 sequence (DNA): TGTGCCAGCAGTTCGGGACTAGCGGGACCTAATGAGCAGTTCTTC.

This sequence joins TRBV29-1 and TRBJ1-2; possibly TRBD1 for D (6 bases). The CDR3 is 14 amino acids. Germline values: CDR1 SQVTM, CDR2 ANQGSEA. Between the trimmed V and J ends, which lost 3 bases and 4 bases, there was a span of 15 bases. The chain's CDR3 is CSVDRGRVGYGYTF. CDR3 nucleotide sequence: TGCAGCGTTGACAGGGGCCGCGTCGGCTATGGCTACACCTTC.

The rearrangement uses TRBV18 and TRBJ2-7; 7 bases are shared with TRBD2. The CDR3 has 14 amino acids. From germline, CDR1 is KGHSH and CDR2 LQKENI. Germline trimming cut 8 bases from V and 6 bases from J; bases unmatched to any gene: 13. For the CDR3, the DNA is TGTGCCAGCGCACAGTTGAGTGGGGAGGGCGAGCAGTACTTC. Protein: CASAQLSGEGEQYF.

This CDR3 reads CASSVAVAGNTIYF. The CDR3 region has the DNA TGTGCCAGCAGCGTAGCAGTGGCTGGAAACACCATATATTTT. The V and J genes are TRBV9 and TRBJ1-3; D remains ambiguous. The germline gives CDR1 SGDLS, CDR2 YYNGEE. The CDR3 loop spans 14 amino acids. The V gene lost 0 bases and the J gene lost 2 bases, with 6 bases spanning the gap.

This clone was observed a handful of times. The CDR3 DNA sequence: TGTGCCATCAGTGAGCAGGGGACGGACACTGAAGCTTTCTTT. This codes for CAISEQGTDTEAFF. V usage is TRBV10-3 and J usage is TRBJ1-1, with D maybe TRBD1 (6 bases). The V gene lost 2 bases and the J gene lost 3 bases, with 10 bases spanning the gap. This CDR3 has 14 amino acids. The germline V gene encodes CDR1 ENHRY and CDR2 SYGVKD.

This clone has just a few counts. J is TRBJ2-7 and V is TRBV2; D ambiguous. With 6 bases removed from V and 7 bases from J, the gap between germline ends came to 13 bases. Germline V gene sequence: CDR1 SNHLY, CDR2 FYNNEI. The CDR3 covers 12 residues. The CDR3 DNA follows: TGTGCCAGCAGCCAAGGTGTACGGGAGCAGTACTTC. Its protein is CASSQGVREQYF.

The chain joins TRBV15 to TRBJ2-5; 7 bases line up with TRBD1. This CDR3 spans 15 amino acids. The germline gives CDR1 LNHNV, CDR2 YYDKDF (reference sequence). Losses at the gene ends were 5 bases for V and 4 bases for J; bases not matched to a gene: 10. The CDR3 loop reads CATSFQQGPTETQYF. In DNA form, the CDR3 reads TGTGCCACCAGCTTTCAACAGGGGCCCACAGAGACCCAGTACTTC.

The rearrangement uses TRBV5-6 and TRBJ1-1; 10 nucleotides line up with TRBD1. From germline, CDR1 is SGHDT and CDR2 YYEEEE. V trimming: 3 bases; J trimming: 6 bases; junction bases outside the gene matches: 5. The length of the CDR3 is 14 residues. CDR3 in DNA: TGTGCCAGCAGCTGGACAGGGGGTCCCGCTGAAGCTTTCTTT. Its translation: CASSWTGGPAEAFF.

The chain uses TRBV4-1 and TRBJ2-3, with D unresolved. Germline lookup yields CDR1 MGHRA and CDR2 YSYEKL. The CDR3 length is 16 residues. Trimming pared 3 bases from V and 10 bases from J, leaving 23 bases between. Written as DNA, the CDR3 is TGCGCCAGCAGCCATCCTTTCGCCCAAACCCCCCGGGCGCAGTATTTT. Protein sequence: CASSHPFAQTPRAQYF.

The chain uses TRBV7-2 and TRBJ2-2; D remains unclear. V was shortened by 1 base and J by 6 bases, with 9 bases between the two germline ends. CDR3 length: 14 amino acids. Germline CDR1 is SGHTA and CDR2 is FQGNSA. The CDR3 loop reads CASSLGSVAGELFF. The CDR3 DNA reads as TGTGCCAGCAGCTTAGGTTCCGTTGCCGGGGAGCTGTTTTTT.

V is TRBV5-1 and J is TRBJ1-5; 8 positions agree with TRBD1. Per germline, CDR1 SGHRS and CDR2 YFSETQ. CDR3 length: 15 amino acids. V trimming: 3 bases; J trimming: 0 bases; junction bases outside the gene matches: 2. The chain's CDR3 is CASSSGQGSNQPQHF. The CDR3, as DNA: TGCGCCAGCAGCTCCGGACAGGGTAGCAATCAGCCCCAGCATTTT.

The V call is TRBV30, the J call TRBJ2-7; 10 bases map to TRBD2. With 1 base clipped from V and 2 bases from J, the junction kept 14 bases outside the gene matches. The germline V gene has CDR1 GTSNPN and CDR2 SVGIG (reference sequence). The CDR3 is made up of 18 amino acids. DNA of the CDR3: TGTGCCTGGAGTGGTCGACGGATGACTAGCGGGTCTACCTACGAGCAGTACTTC. This codes for CAWSGRRMTSGSTYEQYF.

The rearrangement links TRBV6-1 to TRBJ1-1, with 7 positions matching TRBD1. The CDR3 loop spans 13 amino acids. The V gene end was trimmed by 4 bases and the J gene end by 5 bases; junction bases not matched to a gene: 4. The V gene's germline CDR1 is MNHNS and CDR2 SASEGT. CDR3 in DNA: TGTGCCAGCAGTGGGACAGGAAGGACTGAAGCTTTCTTT. It translates to CASSGTGRTEAFF.

The rearrangement links TRBV5-1 to TRBJ2-7; D tentatively fits TRBD1 or TRBD2 (5 bases each). The CDR3 has 14 residues. Trimming removed 4 bases from V and 2 bases from J, with 13 bases in between. The germline V gene has CDR1 SGHRS and CDR2 YFSETQ. CDR3: CASSPRDGTYEQYF. The DNA for the CDR3 is TGCGCCAGCAGCCCCCGGGACGGCACCTACGAGCAGTACTTC.

V is TRBV25-1 and J is TRBJ2-7, with 10 bases fitting TRBD1. Germline values: CDR1 MGHDK, CDR2 SYGVNS. With V trimmed by 8 bases and J by 6 bases, 7 bases remained unmatched. This CDR3 has 13 amino acids. CDR3 residues: CASGRQGAGEQYF. DNA for the CDR3: TGTGCCAGCGGTAGACAGGGGGCGGGCGAGCAGTACTTC.

This clone was picked up one time. This sequence joins TRBV6-5 and TRBJ2-5, with D perhaps matching TRBD2 (7 bases). Looked up from germline, CDR1 is MNHEY and CDR2 is SVGAGI. This CDR3 contains 14 residues. Trimming removed 2 bases from V and 1 base from J, with 8 bases in between. CDR3 residues: CASSYGGAQETQYF. The CDR3 nucleotides are TGTGCCAGCAGTTACGGGGGGGCCCAAGAGACCCAGTACTTC.

Here the CDR3 DNA reads TGTGCCAGCAGTGAAAGGGGGACAGGTCGAGGGAGGAATCAGCCCCAGCATTTT. Translation: CASSERGTGRGRNQPQHF. The chain employs TRBV6-1 and TRBJ1-5, with 8 bases lining up with TRBD1. The germline CDR1 and CDR2 sequences are MNHNS and SASEGT. This CDR3 contains 18 residues. J was trimmed by 4 bases and V by 2 bases; bases with no gene match: 13.